This entry lists 30 T cell receptor beta chains sequenced from one sample in a study of blood T cell repertoires in COVID-19 (dated by TCRdb to the early 2020s). Libraries were made using the immunoSEQ multiplex PCR assay. This immuneACCESS table, as held by TCRdb, lists in-frame sequences with V and J called but not all clones. Of the missing ones, under half trace to an unresolved V gene in checked studies; the others have no known cause. This sample is represented by fewer than 400,000 clones; almost 90% of them were singletons. The ten largest clonotypes hold less than 3.5% of the sample. The sample was peripheral blood. These receptors originate from a woman aged 25-40 years with COVID-19, enrolled during active disease.

Remarks on this clone: The junction differs from germline at one of its ends, possibly a read error. The chain carries TRBV10-1 and TRBJ1-1; 7 bases align to TRBD1. This CDR3 has 14 residues. Germline lookup yields CDR1 WNHNN and CDR2 SYGVQD (reference sequence). CDR3 in amino acids: CASSGGTVNAEAFF. In DNA, the CDR3 is TGCGCCAGCAGTGGGGGGACAGTGAACGCTGAAGCTTTCTTT.

In regard to this clone: Within the sample, other DNA sequences also encode this same CDR3. The rearrangement links TRBV27 to TRBJ1-5; D might be TRBD1 (5 bases). Germline CDR1 is MNHEY and CDR2 is SMNVEV (reference sequence). V lost 4 bases and J lost 7, with 8 bases in between. The CDR3 is 12 residues long. The CDR3 nucleotides read TGTGCCAGCAGTTCCCGGGGGCAGCCCCAGCATTTT. Its protein is CASSSRGQPQHF.

V usage is TRBV7-3 and J usage is TRBJ2-3; 7 bases align to TRBD2. Germline assignment: CDR1 SGHTA and CDR2 FQGTGA. The CDR3 contains 14 residues. The V gene end was trimmed by 2 bases and the J gene end by 5 bases; junction bases not matched to a gene: 4. The CDR3 region has the DNA TGTGCCAGCAGCTTAGATCCTAGCGGAGATACGCAGTATTTT. It is translated as CASSLDPSGDTQYF.

The chain has TRBV9 and TRBJ2-2; D not certain. The germline V and J ends were trimmed by 0 bases and 5 bases, with 11 bases remaining between them. Per germline, CDR1 SGDLS and CDR2 YYNGEE. The CDR3 is 15 residues long. CDR3 sequence: CASSVDGQNTGELFF. The CDR3 DNA reads as TGTGCCAGCAGCGTAGATGGCCAAAATACCGGGGAGCTGTTTTTT.

This clone was seen just once. The genes are TRBV27 and TRBJ2-2; D is unclear. CDR1 and CDR2 (germline): MNHEY, SMNVEV (reference sequence). V was clipped by 8 bases and J by 0 bases, with 7 bases between them. There are 13 residues in the CDR3. The CDR3 loop is CASRDANTGELFF. The CDR3 DNA sequence: TGTGCCAGCCGAGATGCGAACACCGGGGAGCTGTTTTTT.

The chain couples TRBV5-1 to TRBJ1-4; 8 bases are a match to TRBD1. This CDR3 comprises 18 residues. The junction had 8 bases not matched to a gene; V was cut back by 0 bases and J by 1 base. Germline lookup yields CDR1 SGHRS and CDR2 YFSETQ. Here the CDR3 DNA reads TGCGCCAGCAGCTTGGAGGGCAGGGGGCGAGTAACTAATGAAAAACTGTTTTTT. Encoded protein: CASSLEGRGRVTNEKLFF.

V and J are TRBV5-1 and TRBJ2-5, with 7 bases aligning to TRBD2. CDR1 is SGHRS, CDR2 YFSETQ, per germline. The V segment lost 5 bases and the J segment 5 bases; nucleotides outside the gene matches: 9. The CDR3 contains 14 residues. The CDR3 loop is CASSLTGGVETQYF. CDR3 nucleotide sequence: TGCGCCAGCAGTCTGACGGGGGGAGTGGAGACCCAGTACTTC.

The chain recombines TRBV6-2 or TRBV6-3 with TRBJ2-7; TRBD2 agrees at 11 bases. Germline V gene data show CDR1 as MNHEY and CDR2 as SVGEGT. The CDR3 extends over 17 amino acids. J was trimmed by 0 bases and V by 5 bases; bases with no gene match: 9. In DNA form, the CDR3 reads TGTGCCAGCAGTCACAGACCGGGACTAGCGGTCTCCTACGAGCAGTACTTC. This sequence encodes CASSHRPGLAVSYEQYF.

The chain couples TRBV25-1 to TRBJ1-1; a weak D match, TRBD1 (5 bases). The germline V gene encodes CDR1 MGHDK and CDR2 SYGVNS. The CDR3 is 14 residues long. The germline V and J ends were trimmed by 1 base and 5 bases, with 11 bases remaining between them. CDR3 region: CASSEFTAGTEAFF. In DNA form, the CDR3 reads TGTGCCAGCAGTGAATTCACAGCAGGGACTGAAGCTTTCTTT.

The CDR3 DNA follows: TGTGCCAGTCGGTCACAGGGGTTGAACACTGAAGCTTTCTTT. Translation: CASRSQGLNTEAFF. The chain uses TRBV19 and TRBJ1-1; TRBD1 aligns across 7 bases. Per germline, CDR1 LNHDA and CDR2 SQIVND (reference sequence). Trimming removed 8 bases from V and 0 bases from J; junction bases left unmatched: 6. This CDR3 is built from 14 residues.

J is TRBJ2-1 and V is TRBV5-1; 7 bases are shared with TRBD2. CDR1 SGHRS and CDR2 YFSETQ come from the germline V gene. V lost 2 bases, J lost 5 bases, and 10 bases stayed unmatched. The CDR3 is made up of 16 amino acids. Written as DNA, the CDR3 is TGCGCCAGCAGCTTTCGGTTAGATCTAGCGGACAATGAGCAGTTCTTC. Translation: CASSFRLDLADNEQFF. Drawing the rest from reference TRBV5-1 and TRBJ2-1, the complete variable domain is KAGVTQTPRYLIKTRGQQVTLSCSPISGHRSVSWYQQTPGQGLQFLFEYFSETQRNKGNFPGRFSGRQFSNSRSEMNVSTLELGDSALYLCASSFRLDLADNEQFFGPGTRLTVL.

The chain combines TRBV7-9 with TRBJ1-2, with D tentatively TRBD1 (5 bases). The CDR3 sequence is 14 residues long. Germline-derived CDR1 and CDR2 are SEHNR and FQNEAQ (reference sequence). Trimming cost V 0 bases and J 6 bases, with 11 bases left between them. The CDR3 coding sequence is TGTGCCAGCAGCTTAGCTGACAGATTTCATGGCTACACCTTC. This translates into CASSLADRFHGYTF.

This clone was detected many times. The V gene is TRBV30, the J gene TRBJ2-7; 11 bases align to TRBD1. The V segment lost 5 bases and the J segment 4 bases; nucleotides outside the gene matches: 7. The CDR3 has 14 amino acids. Germline-derived CDR1 and CDR2 are GTSNPN and SVGIG (reference sequence). DNA of the CDR3: TGTGCCTGGGGTCAGGACAGGGGGCGTTACGAGCAGTACTTC. Amino acids: CAWGQDRGRYEQYF.

The rearrangement joins TRBV7-9 to TRBJ1-2; 8 nucleotides agree with TRBD1. Trimming cost V 3 bases and J 0 bases; bases outside gene matches: 12. Per the germline V gene, CDR1 is SEHNR and CDR2 is FQNEAQ (reference sequence). The CDR3 covers 18 residues. CDR3 in DNA: TGTGCCAGCAGCTTCCCTCTGGACAGGGAATTCGCTAACTATGGCTACACCTTC. Its translation is CASSFPLDREFANYGYTF.

J is TRBJ1-5 and V is TRBV28; 7 bases map to TRBD1. Germline V gene sequence: CDR1 MDHEN, CDR2 SYDVKM. The ends lost 1 base at V and 3 bases at J; junction bases unmatched: 6. CDR3 length: 16 residues. The CDR3 region has the DNA TGTGCCAGCAGTTTATCGTCACAGGGGATCAATCAGCCCCAGCATTTT. This encodes CASSLSSQGINQPQHF.

The gene calls are TRBV7-3 and TRBJ2-2, with 11 positions matching TRBD1. Trimming took 4 bases from V and 6 from J; bases not matched to a gene: 4. In germline, CDR1 is SGHTA, CDR2 FQGTGA. CDR3 length: 15 residues. The CDR3 region is CASSWSGQGAGELFF. The CDR3 DNA sequence: TGTGCCAGCAGCTGGTCGGGACAGGGGGCCGGGGAGCTGTTTTTT.

The chain recombines TRBV29-1 with TRBJ2-2, with a weak D call TRBD1 (6 bases). CDR1 is SQVTM, CDR2 ANQGSEA, per germline. The ends were cut back, 3 bases at V and 0 bases at J, with 8 bases in the middle. The CDR3 contains 14 residues. DNA of the CDR3: TGCAGCGTTGAGGGGGCAGCGAACACCGGGGAGCTGTTTTTT. Protein product: CSVEGAANTGELFF.

The chain has TRBV19 and TRBJ1-5; D remains ambiguous. Deletions cut 0 bases from V and 0 bases from J, with 9 bases between. In germline, CDR1 is LNHDA, CDR2 SQIVND (reference sequence). The CDR3 extends over 16 amino acids. The CDR3 DNA follows: TGTGCCAGTAGTATAGATGAGGGTTATAGCAATCAGCCCCAGCATTTT. It codes for CASSIDEGYSNQPQHF.

The V gene is TRBV18, the J gene TRBJ1-2; TRBD1 matches at 8 bases. The CDR3 extends over 14 amino acids. The V and J ends lost 6 bases and 7 bases, in that order; junction bases with no gene match: 10. From germline, CDR1 is KGHSH and CDR2 LQKENI. CDR3 DNA sequence: TGTGCCAGCTCTCCAATGACAGGGGACCGTGGCTACACCTTC. It specifies CASSPMTGDRGYTF.

This chain joins TRBV9 and TRBJ2-1; 8 bases match TRBD2. The CDR3 covers 19 residues. Germline V gives CDR1 SGDLS, CDR2 YYNGEE. V dropped 0 bases and J dropped 0; count of bases not matched to a gene: 11. The CDR3 DNA reads as TGTGCCAGCAGCGTAGGTGGTTGGAGCGGGGGCATCTCCTACAATGAGCAGTTCTTC. Residues: CASSVGGWSGGISYNEQFF.

V is TRBV10-3 and J is TRBJ1-1, with 7 positions matching TRBD1. The CDR3 runs to 13 residues. V lost 6 bases to trimming and J lost 2 bases; unmatched junction nucleotides: 3. Germline CDR1 reads ENHRY; CDR2 reads SYGVKD. For the CDR3, the DNA is TGTGCCATCAGGGACAGGCCCAACACTGAAGCTTTCTTT. This sequence encodes CAIRDRPNTEAFF.

The rearrangement links TRBV2 to TRBJ1-1, with 7 positions matching TRBD1. The CDR3 loop spans 15 amino acids. Losses at the gene ends were 4 bases for V and 0 bases for J; bases not matched to a gene: 5. Germline lookup yields CDR1 SNHLY and CDR2 FYNNEI. The CDR3 DNA reads as TGTGCCAGCAGTGTGCTGGGACAGTTGAACACTGAAGCTTTCTTT. Encoded protein: CASSVLGQLNTEAFF.

The rearrangement joins TRBV28 to TRBJ1-5; 8 nucleotides match TRBD1. The CDR3 has 14 residues. The trim removed 5 bases at V and 5 bases at J, leaving 5 bases unmatched. Germline V gives CDR1 MDHEN, CDR2 SYDVKM. The CDR3, as DNA: TGTGCCAGCAGTCAGGGGGCCGGGGATCAGCCCCAGCATTTT. This encodes CASSQGAGDQPQHF.

The chain carries TRBV5-4 and TRBJ1-4; D call uncertain. The CDR3 is 15 residues long. Germline loops: CDR1 SGHNT, CDR2 YYREEE (reference sequence). The V end lost 3 bases, the J end lost 0 bases, and 9 bases lay between the germline ends. The CDR3: CASSSPTATNEKLFF. For the CDR3, the DNA is TGTGCCAGCAGCTCTCCCACAGCAACTAATGAAAAACTGTTTTTT. The full variable domain, with the rest looked up from reference TRBV5-4 and TRBJ1-4, is ETGVTQSPTHLIKTRGQQVTLRCSSQSGHNTVSWYQQALGQGPQFIFQYYREEENGRGNFPPRFSGLQFPNYSSELNVNALELDDSALYLCASSSPTATNEKLFFGSGTQLSVL.

The chain joins TRBV18 to TRBJ1-4; 7 bases are a match to TRBD1. This CDR3 has 15 amino acids. The V segment lost 4 bases and the J segment 0 bases; nucleotides outside the gene matches: 2. Germline CDR1 is KGHSH and CDR2 is LQKENI. This CDR3 is CASSRGQSTNEKLFF. The CDR3 nucleotides are TGTGCCAGCTCACGGGGACAGTCAACTAATGAAAAACTGTTTTTT.

The chain recombines TRBV10-3 with TRBJ2-7, with 8 positions matching TRBD2. V shed 6 bases, J shed 1 base, and the junction held 14 bases outside the gene matches. The CDR3 consists of 17 residues. Germline assignment: CDR1 ENHRY and CDR2 SYGVKD. The CDR3 coding sequence is TGTGCCATCAGCCAACAAGAGGGACTAGTCGGGTCCTACGAGCAGTACTTC. As protein: CAISQQEGLVGSYEQYF.

A word on this clone: This CDR3 is also generated by other DNA sequences in the sample. This chain joins TRBV5-1 and TRBJ2-2, with D maybe TRBD2 (5 bases). Germline loops: CDR1 SGHRS, CDR2 YFSETQ. Trimming removed 0 bases from V and 3 bases from J, with 9 bases in between. The CDR3 totals 15 residues. CDR3 nucleotides: TGCGCCAGCAGCTTGGGGAGGTTAGACACCGGGGAGCTGTTTTTT. Amino acid sequence: CASSLGRLDTGELFF.

The CDR3 DNA sequence: TGTGCCAGCTCACCTAATCAGGCCCCCAACGTGAATCAGCCCCAGCATTTT. Translated: CASSPNQAPNVNQPQHF. The gene calls are TRBV18 and TRBJ1-5, with D unclear. From germline, CDR1 is KGHSH and CDR2 LQKENI. The CDR3 loop spans 17 amino acids. Trimming took 3 bases from V and 4 from J, leaving 19 bases between them.

This chain connects TRBV28 to TRBJ1-1, with 7 bases lining up with TRBD1. V gave up 1 base and J gave up 1 base; unmatched junction bases: 9. The CDR3 is made up of 17 amino acids. Germline loops: CDR1 MDHEN, CDR2 SYDVKM. The CDR3: CASSLLTGRDGNTEAFF. Written as DNA, the CDR3 is TGTGCCAGCAGTTTATTGACAGGGAGAGATGGGAACACTGAAGCTTTCTTT.

The chain links TRBV28 to TRBJ1-2, with D possibly being TRBD1 (6 bases). This CDR3 spans 15 amino acids. Trimming took off 1 base at V and 9 bases at J, with 18 bases between the two ends. Germline V gives CDR1 MDHEN, CDR2 SYDVKM. CDR3 amino acids: CASSLYGDTARSYTF. The CDR3 DNA is TGTGCCAGCAGTTTATATGGGGACACGGCGCGTAGCTACACCTTC.